This T cell receptor (beta chain) was recovered during a study of Tregs in tolerant kidney transplant recipients. Study-wide results and caveats: This study did not directly address biological reproducibility. For some patients, primers changed over time, blocking nucleotide-level comparison. Activated donor B cell expansion appeared to reveal the most relevant donor-specific TCRbeta repertoire.

Sequencing was performed with immunoSEQ multiplex PCR; in TCRdb, only in-frame clones are kept and a portion is missing. Across about 48,000 clones, the top ten clones capture roughly 0.89% of the sample. Trimming cost V 2 bases and J 1 base, with 8 bases left between them. The CDR3 sequence is 14 residues long. Looked up from germline, CDR1 is KGHSH and CDR2 is LQKENI. Concerning this clone itself: No antigen is known for it. The DNA ends 3 residues before the CDR3 does, and the rest of the CDR3 is filled in from the germline J gene.

This sequence was found in a human donor who received a combined kidney and bone marrow transplant. This sample comprised CD4+ T cells from blood, obtained before the transplant. V is TRBV18 and J is TRBJ1-1, with D tentatively TRBD1 (5 bases). The sequenced CDR3 bases are TGTGCCAGCTCACCAGTCAGGGAGAACACTGAA. Translating gives CASSPVRENTE. The entire CDR3 reads CASSPVRENTEAFF.